This T cell receptor beta chain was retrieved from a study of T cell repertoires in cytomegalovirus infection. Whole-study context: Recently identified HLA-C-restricted and well-studied HLA-B-restricted CMV epitopes were used. CMV infection and matching HLA type were both indicated by public TCR beta signatures. Study findings and constraints: Clonotypes of TCR beta that were HLA-C-restricted and CMV-specific dominated the ex vivo response. Carriers of CMV and the relevant HLA type were discriminated by public TCR beta frequency.

Worth noting for this clonotype: The antigen remains unidentified.

TCRdb re-called the reads with MiXCR, one entry per CDR3 protein. In the table there are approximately 910,000 distinct CDR3 sequences, more than 25% of which are singletons. Trimming at V came to 2 bases and at J to 7 bases, leaving 6 bases not matched to a gene. CDR3 size: 15 residues. In germline, CDR1 is SEHNR, CDR2 FQNEAQ (reference sequence). The sequence was obtained from a human donor in good health (CMV status not recorded). Some clones in this sample may be carry-over from other donors' samples. The genes are TRBV7-9 and TRBJ1-4; 8 bases align to TRBD1. Material: cultured CD8+ T cells from PBMCs, obtained from culture after CMV antigen stimulation. The CDR3 loop is CASSLPGQGGEKLFF. CDR3 in DNA: TGTGCCAGCAGCTTACCCGGACAGGGAGGTGAAAAACTGTTTTTT.